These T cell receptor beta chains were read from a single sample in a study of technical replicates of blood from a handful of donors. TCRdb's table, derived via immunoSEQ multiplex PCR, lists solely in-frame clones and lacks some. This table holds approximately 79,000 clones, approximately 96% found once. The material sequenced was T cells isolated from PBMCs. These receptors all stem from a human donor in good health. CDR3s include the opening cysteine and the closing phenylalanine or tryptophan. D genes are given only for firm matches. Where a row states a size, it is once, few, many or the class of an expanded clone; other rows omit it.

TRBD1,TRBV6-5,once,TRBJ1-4,TGTGCCAGCAGCCGTGGGACAGGTGAAAAACTGTTTTTT,CASSRGTGEKLFF
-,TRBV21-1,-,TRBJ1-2,TGTGCCAGCAGCTGGAGGGTTTTCCCTAACTATGGCTACACCTTC,CASSWRVFPNYGYTF
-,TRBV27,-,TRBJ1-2,TGTGCCAGCACCCTATTTACAGGGAGCGATGGCTACACCTTC,CASTLFTGSDGYTF
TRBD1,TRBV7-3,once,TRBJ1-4,TGTGCCAGCAGTCAAGGATTGAGAAACAGGGGTGAAGAAAAACTGTTTTTT,CASSQGLRNRGEEKLFF
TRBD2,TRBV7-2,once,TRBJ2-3,TGTGCCAGCAGCCCAATGACTAGCTTCGATACGCAGTATTTT,CASSPMTSFDTQYF
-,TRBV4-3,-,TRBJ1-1,TGCGCCAGCAGCCGATCCCGGGACTCTGAAGCTTTCTTT,CASSRSRDSEAFF
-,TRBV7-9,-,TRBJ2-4,TGTGCCAGCAGCTTAGGACTGAGGGACATTCAGTACTTC,CASSLGLRDIQYF
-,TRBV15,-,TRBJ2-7,TGTGCCACGATGATAGGGGGTACCTACGAGCAGTACTTC,CATMIGGTYEQYF
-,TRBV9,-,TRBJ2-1,TGTGCCAGCAGCGTAAGGGACCCAGGGACTTACAATGAGCAGTTCTTC,CASSVRDPGTYNEQFF
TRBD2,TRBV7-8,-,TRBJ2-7,TGTGCCAGCAGCTACCTAGCGGGAGGGCTTTTTGGCGAGCAGTACTTC,CASSYLAGGLFGEQYF
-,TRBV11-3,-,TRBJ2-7,TGTGCCAGCAGCTTGTTAGTTGATACGGCCTACGAGCAGTACTTC,CASSLLVDTAYEQYF
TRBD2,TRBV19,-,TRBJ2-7,TGTGCCAGTAGTATCCTAGCGGGAGGGCACGAGCAGTACTTC,CASSILAGGHEQYF
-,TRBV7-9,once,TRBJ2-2,TGTGCCAGCAGCTTAAGACTAGAGGGAGGGGAGCTGTTTTTT,CASSLRLEGGELFF
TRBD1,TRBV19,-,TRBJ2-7,TGTGCCAGTAGCGCCGGGACAGGGGCCTACGAGCAGTACTTC,CASSAGTGAYEQYF
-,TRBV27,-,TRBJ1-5,TGTGCCAGCAGTTTCTCAGGGGCCCTCAATCAGCCCCAGCATTTT,CASSFSGALNQPQHF
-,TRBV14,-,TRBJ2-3,TGTGCCAGCAGCCCCCACTACGGAGTCACAGATACGCAGTATTTT,CASSPHYGVTDTQYF
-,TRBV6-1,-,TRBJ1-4,TGTGCCAGCAGTGAACCAGGGGCGCGTACTAATGAAAAACTGTTTTTT,CASSEPGARTNEKLFF
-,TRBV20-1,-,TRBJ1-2,TGCAGTGCTGAGGGCTACACCTTC,CSAEGYTF
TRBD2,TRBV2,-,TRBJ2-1,TGTGCCAGCAACGGGGGGACTTACAATGAGCAGTTCTTC,CASNGGTYNEQFF
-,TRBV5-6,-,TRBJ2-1,TGTGCCAGCAGTGACTCCAATGAGCAGTTCTTC,CASSDSNEQFF
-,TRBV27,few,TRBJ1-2,TGTGCCAGCAGGTTAATGGACAGCCCACATGGCTACACCTTC,CASRLMDSPHGYTF
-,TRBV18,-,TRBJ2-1,TGTGCCAGCTCCCCCGTTTTGGAGTCCTACAATGAGCAGTTCTTC,CASSPVLESYNEQFF
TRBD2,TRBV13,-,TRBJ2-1,TGTGCCAGCAGCTTACGGACTAGCGGATACAATGAGCAGTTCTTC,CASSLRTSGYNEQFF
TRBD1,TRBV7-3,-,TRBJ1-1,TGTGCCAGCAGACTCCAGGGACAGGGAAACACTGAAGCTTTCTTT,CASRLQGQGNTEAFF
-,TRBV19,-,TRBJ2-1,TGTGCCAGTAGTATGGCCCAGGACTACAATGAGCAGTTCTTC,CASSMAQDYNEQFF
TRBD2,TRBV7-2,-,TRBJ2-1,TGTGCCAGCAGCTTAGGTCCTAGCGGGATGTCCTACAATGAGCAGTTCTTC,CASSLGPSGMSYNEQFF
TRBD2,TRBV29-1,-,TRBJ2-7,TGCAGCGTACGGACTAGCGGGATCTCCTACGAGCAGTACTTC,CSVRTSGISYEQYF
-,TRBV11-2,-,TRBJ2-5,TGTGCCAGCAGCACGTGGTTGGGTAGCGAAGAGACCCAGTACTTC,CASSTWLGSEETQYF
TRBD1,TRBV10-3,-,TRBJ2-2,TGTGCCATCAGTGGTACAGGGGGGCCCGGGGAGCTGTTTTTT,CAISGTGGPGELFF
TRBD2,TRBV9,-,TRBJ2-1,TGTGCCAGCAGCGCCAGCGGGAGCTCCTACAATGAGCAGTTCTTC,CASSASGSSYNEQFF
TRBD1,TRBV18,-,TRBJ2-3,TGTGCCAGCTCACCACTACGTGCAGGGGGCTTTTCCACAGATACGCAGTATTTT,CASSPLRAGGFSTDTQYF
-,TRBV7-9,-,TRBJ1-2,TGTGCCAGCAGCTTCACAAATCCTAGAGGCTACACCTTC,CASSFTNPRGYTF
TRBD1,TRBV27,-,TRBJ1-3,TGTGCCAGCAGCTCGGACAGGATCTCTGGAAACACCATATATTTT,CASSSDRISGNTIYF
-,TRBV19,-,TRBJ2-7,TGTGCCAGTGCCCTCCTTGGCGGGGATTCCTACGAGCAGTACTTC,CASALLGGDSYEQYF
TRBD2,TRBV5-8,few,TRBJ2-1,TGTGCCAGCAGCTTGGGACTAGCCTCCTACAATGAGCAGTTCTTC,CASSLGLASYNEQFF
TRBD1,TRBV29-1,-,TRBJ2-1,TGCAGCGTTGACAGGACAGGGTACAATGAGCAGTTCTTC,CSVDRTGYNEQFF
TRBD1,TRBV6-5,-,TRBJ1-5,TGTGCCAGCAGACGGACAGGCAGCAATCAGCCCCAGCATTTT,CASRRTGSNQPQHF
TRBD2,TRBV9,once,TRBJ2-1,TGTGCCAGCAGCGTAGCTATAGATAGCGGGAGGAATGAGCAGTTCTTC,CASSVAIDSGRNEQFF
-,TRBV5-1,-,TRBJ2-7,TGCGCCAGCAGCTTGGACTTGGGCCCCTACGAGCAGTACTTC,CASSLDLGPYEQYF
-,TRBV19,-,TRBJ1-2,TGTGCCAGTAGGATGATCGTCGGCGGCGGCTACACCTTC,CASRMIVGGGYTF
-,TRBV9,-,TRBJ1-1,TGTGCCAGCAGCGTAGCATCGGGGGGCACTGAAGCTTTCTTT,CASSVASGGTEAFF
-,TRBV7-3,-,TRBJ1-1,TGTGCCAGCAGCTTAAGAGGGTCGGAGATAATCACTGAAGCTTTCTTT,CASSLRGSEIITEAFF
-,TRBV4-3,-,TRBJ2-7,TGCGCCAGCAGCCAAGATCGGGGGAACTACGAGCAGTACTTC,CASSQDRGNYEQYF
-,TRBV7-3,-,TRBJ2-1,TGTGCCAGCAGGGCGGGCGGGAAGTCCCACAATGAGCAGTTCTTC,CASRAGGKSHNEQFF
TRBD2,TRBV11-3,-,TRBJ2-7,TGTGCCAGCAGCTCCGGGACTAGCGGGAGACCTTTTTTTGTCGAGCAGTACTTC,CASSSGTSGRPFFVEQYF
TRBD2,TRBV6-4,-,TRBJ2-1,TGTGCCAGCAGTGACTCAGCGGGAGGGTACAATGAGCAGTTCTTC,CASSDSAGGYNEQFF
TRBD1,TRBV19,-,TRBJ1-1,TGTGCCAGTAGCACTCCTTACACAGGGGGCGGTAACACTGAAGCTTTCTTT,CASSTPYTGGGNTEAFF
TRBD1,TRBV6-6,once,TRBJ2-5,TGTGCCAGCAGTGGGACAGCCCGGGAGACCCAGTACTTC,CASSGTARETQYF
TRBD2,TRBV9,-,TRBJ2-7,TGTGCCAGCAGCGTAGCGGGAGGGTTTTACGAGCAGTACTTC,CASSVAGGFYEQYF
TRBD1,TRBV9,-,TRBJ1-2,TGTGCCAGCAGCGAGGACAGGGGGCCTCGTGGCTACACCTTC,CASSEDRGPRGYTF
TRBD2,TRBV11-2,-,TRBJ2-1,TGTGCCAGCATCGCGGTATGGCGGGAGACCTACAATGAGCAGTTCTTC,CASIAVWRETYNEQFF